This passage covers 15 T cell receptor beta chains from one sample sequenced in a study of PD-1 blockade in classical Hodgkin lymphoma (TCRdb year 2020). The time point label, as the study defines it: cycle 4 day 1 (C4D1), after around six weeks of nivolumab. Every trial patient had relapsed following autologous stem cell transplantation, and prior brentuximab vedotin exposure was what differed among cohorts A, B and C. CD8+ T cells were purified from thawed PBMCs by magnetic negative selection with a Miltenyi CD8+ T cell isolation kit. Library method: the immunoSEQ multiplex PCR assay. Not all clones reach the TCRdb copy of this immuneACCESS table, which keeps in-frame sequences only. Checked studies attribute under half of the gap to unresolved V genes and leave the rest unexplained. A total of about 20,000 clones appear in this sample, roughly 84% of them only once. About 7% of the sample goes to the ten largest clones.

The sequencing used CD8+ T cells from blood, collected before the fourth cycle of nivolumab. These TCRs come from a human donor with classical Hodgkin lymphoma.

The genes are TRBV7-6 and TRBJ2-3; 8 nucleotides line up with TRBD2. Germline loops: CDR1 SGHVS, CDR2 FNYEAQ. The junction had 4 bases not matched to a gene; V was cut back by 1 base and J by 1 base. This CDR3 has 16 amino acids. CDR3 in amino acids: CASSLDWRGGTDTQYF. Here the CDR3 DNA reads TGTGCCAGCAGCTTAGATTGGCGGGGGGGCACAGATACGCAGTATTTT.

The CDR3: CASSDRSPGGAYNYGYTF. As DNA, the CDR3 is TGTGCCAGCAGCGACCGCTCCCCGGGGGGTGCCTATAACTATGGCTACACCTTC. The J gene is TRBJ1-2, the V gene TRBV4-2, with D perhaps TRBD1 (5 bases). V lost 5 bases, J lost 1 base, and 23 bases lay in between. The germline V gene encodes CDR1 LGHNA and CDR2 YNFKEQ. This CDR3 has 18 residues.

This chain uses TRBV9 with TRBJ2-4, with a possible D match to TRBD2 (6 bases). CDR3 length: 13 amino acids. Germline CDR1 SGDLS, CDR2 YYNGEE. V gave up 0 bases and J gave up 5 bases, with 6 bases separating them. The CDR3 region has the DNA TGTGCCAGCAGCGTAGGCGGGGAAAACATTCAGTACTTC. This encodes CASSVGGENIQYF. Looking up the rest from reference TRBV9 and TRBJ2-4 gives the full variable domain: DSGVTQTPKHLITATGQRVTLRCSPRSGDLSVYWYQQSLDQGLQFLIQYYNGEERAKGNILERFSAQQFPDLHSELNLSSLELGDSALYFCASSVGGENIQYFGAGTRLSVL.

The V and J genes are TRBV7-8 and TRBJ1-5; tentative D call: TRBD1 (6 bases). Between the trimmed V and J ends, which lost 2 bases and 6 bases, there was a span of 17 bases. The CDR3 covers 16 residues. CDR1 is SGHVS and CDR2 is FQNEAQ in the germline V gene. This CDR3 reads CASSLKQGMLSQPQHF. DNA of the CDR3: TGTGCCAGCAGCTTAAAGCAGGGGATGTTGAGTCAGCCCCAGCATTTT.

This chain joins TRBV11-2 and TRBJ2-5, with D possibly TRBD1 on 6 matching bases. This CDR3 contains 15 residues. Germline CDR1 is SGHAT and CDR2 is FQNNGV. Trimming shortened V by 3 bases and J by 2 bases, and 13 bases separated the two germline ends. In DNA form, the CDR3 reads TGTGCCAGCAGCTTTTTCCGGGGACAACAAGAGACCCAGTACTTC. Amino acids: CASSFFRGQQETQYF.

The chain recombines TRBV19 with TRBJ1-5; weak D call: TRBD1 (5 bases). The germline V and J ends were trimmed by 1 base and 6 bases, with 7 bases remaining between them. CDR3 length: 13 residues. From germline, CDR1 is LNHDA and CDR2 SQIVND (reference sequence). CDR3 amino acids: CASSIGQIQPQHF. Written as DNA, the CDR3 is TGTGCCAGTAGTATAGGACAGATTCAGCCCCAGCATTTT.

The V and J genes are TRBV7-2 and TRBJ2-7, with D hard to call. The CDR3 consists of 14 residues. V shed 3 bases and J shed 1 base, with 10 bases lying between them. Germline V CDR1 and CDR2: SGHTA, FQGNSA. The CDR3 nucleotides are TGTGCCAGCAGCTTCACCGAAGGTTCCTACGAGCAGTACTTC. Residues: CASSFTEGSYEQYF.

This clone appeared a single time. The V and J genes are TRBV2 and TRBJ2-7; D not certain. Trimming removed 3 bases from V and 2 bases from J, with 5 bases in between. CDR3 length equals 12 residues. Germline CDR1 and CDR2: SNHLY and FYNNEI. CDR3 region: CASSDHTYEQYF. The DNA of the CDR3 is TGTGCCAGCAGTGATCACACCTACGAGCAGTACTTC. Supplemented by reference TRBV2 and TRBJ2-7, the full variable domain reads EPEVTQTPSHQVTQMGQEVILRCVPISNHLYFYWYRQILGQKVEFLVSFYNNEISEKSEIFDDQFSVERPDGSNFTLKIRSTKLEDSAMYFCASSDHTYEQYFGPGTRLTVT.

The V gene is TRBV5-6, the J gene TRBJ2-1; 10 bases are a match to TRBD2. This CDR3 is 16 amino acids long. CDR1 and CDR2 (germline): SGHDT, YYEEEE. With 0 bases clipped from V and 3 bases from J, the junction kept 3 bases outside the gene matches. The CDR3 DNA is TGTGCCAGCAGCTTGGCCCTAGCGGGGGTCTACAATGAGCAGTTCTTC. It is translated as CASSLALAGVYNEQFF.

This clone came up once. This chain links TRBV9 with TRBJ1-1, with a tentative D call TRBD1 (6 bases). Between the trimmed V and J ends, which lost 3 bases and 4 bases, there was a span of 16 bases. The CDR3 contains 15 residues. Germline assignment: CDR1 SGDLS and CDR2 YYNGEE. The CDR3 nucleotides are TGTGCCAGCAGCGCGTCGGCGGGGGGCGGCACTGAAGCTTTCTTT. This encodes CASSASAGGGTEAFF.

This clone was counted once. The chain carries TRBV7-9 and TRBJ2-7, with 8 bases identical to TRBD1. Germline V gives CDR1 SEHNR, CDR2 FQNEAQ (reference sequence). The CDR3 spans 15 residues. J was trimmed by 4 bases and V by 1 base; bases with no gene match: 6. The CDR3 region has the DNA TGTGCCAGCAGCTTAGGGACAGGGTCCCTATACGAGCAGTACTTC. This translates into CASSLGTGSLYEQYF.

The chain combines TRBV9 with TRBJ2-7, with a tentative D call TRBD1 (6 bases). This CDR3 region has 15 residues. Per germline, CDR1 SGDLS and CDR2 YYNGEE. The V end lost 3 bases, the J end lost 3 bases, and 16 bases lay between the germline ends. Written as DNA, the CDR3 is TGTGCCAGCAGCGAGAACCGGGACAATCTCTACGAGCAGTACTTC. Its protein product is CASSENRDNLYEQYF. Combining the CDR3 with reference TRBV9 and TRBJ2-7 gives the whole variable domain DSGVTQTPKHLITATGQRVTLRCSPRSGDLSVYWYQQSLDQGLQFLIQYYNGEERAKGNILERFSAQQFPDLHSELNLSSLELGDSALYFCASSENRDNLYEQYFGPGTRLTVT.

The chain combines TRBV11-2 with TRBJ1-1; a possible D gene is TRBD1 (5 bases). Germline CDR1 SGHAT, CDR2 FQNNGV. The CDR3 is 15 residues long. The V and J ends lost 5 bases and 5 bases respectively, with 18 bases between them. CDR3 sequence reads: CASSERQGENTEAFF. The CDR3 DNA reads TGTGCCAGCAGCGAAAGACAAGGGGAGAATACTGAAGCTTTCTTT.

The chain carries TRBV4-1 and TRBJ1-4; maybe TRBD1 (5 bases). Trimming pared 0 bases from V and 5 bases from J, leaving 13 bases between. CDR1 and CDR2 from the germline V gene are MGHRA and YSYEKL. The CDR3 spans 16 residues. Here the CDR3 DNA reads TGCGCCAGCAGCCAAGATAGGGGACTGATGAATGAAAAACTGTTTTTT. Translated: CASSQDRGLMNEKLFF.

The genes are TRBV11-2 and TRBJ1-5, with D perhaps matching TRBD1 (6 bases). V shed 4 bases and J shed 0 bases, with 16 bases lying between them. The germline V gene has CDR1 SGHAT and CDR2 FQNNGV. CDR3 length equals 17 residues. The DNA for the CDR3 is TGTGCCAGCAGCTGGGCGGGGGGCGTGGGTAGCAATCAGCCCCAGCATTTT. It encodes CASSWAGGVGSNQPQHF. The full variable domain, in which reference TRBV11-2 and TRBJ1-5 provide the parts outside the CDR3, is EAGVAQSPRYKIIEKRQSVAFWCNPISGHATLYWYQQILGQGPKLLIQFQNNGVVDDSQLPKDRFSAERLKGVDSTLKIQPAKLEDSAVYLCASSWAGGVGSNQPQHFGDGTRLSIL.